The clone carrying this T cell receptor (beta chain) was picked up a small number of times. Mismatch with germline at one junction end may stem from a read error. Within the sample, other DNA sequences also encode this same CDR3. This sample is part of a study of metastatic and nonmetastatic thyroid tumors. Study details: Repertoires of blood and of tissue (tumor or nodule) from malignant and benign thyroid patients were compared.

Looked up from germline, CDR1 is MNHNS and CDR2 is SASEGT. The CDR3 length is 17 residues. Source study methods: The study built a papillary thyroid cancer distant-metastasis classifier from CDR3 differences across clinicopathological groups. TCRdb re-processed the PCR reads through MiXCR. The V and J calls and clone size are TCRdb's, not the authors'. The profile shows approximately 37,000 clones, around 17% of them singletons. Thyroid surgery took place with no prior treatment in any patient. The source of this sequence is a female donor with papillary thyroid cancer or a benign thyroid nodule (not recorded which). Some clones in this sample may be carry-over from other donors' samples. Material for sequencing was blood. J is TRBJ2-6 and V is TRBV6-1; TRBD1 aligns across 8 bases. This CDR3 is CASGSEQGGSGANVLTF. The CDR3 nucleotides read TGTGCCAGCGGGTCCGAACAGGGGGGCTCTGGTGCCAACGTCCTCACTTTC.